The present entry profiles one TCR beta chain with its context. The CDR3 consists of 13 residues. Germline V gene lookup returns CDR1 ENHRY and CDR2 SYGVKD. The V end was cut by 6 bases, the J end by 0 bases, with 8 bases between. This sample was taken from a study of blood T cell repertoires in COVID-19. Sequencing was performed with immunoSEQ multiplex PCR; in TCRdb, only in-frame clones are kept and a portion is missing. In the table there are about 190,000 clones, more than 60% of which are singletons. This clonotype was obtained from a woman in her forties or fifties with acute or convalescent COVID-19. The gene calls are TRBV10-3 and TRBJ1-1; D is ambiguous. Sequences were obtained from peripheral blood. The CDR3 coding sequence is TGTGCCATCAGACGAGAGTTGAACACTGAAGCTTTCTTT. It encodes CAIRRELNTEAFF.